This TCR beta chain was found in a study of T cells in localized non-small cell lung cancer. The study, taken as a whole, reports: Since sequencing was restricted to only one region of the tumor, intratumor heterogeneity remains a possibility. Higher adjacent-lung clonality was associated with shorter survival. Out of the top 100 tumor clones, a median roughly 58 were seen in adjacent lung. Uninvolved adjacent lung showed the highest T cell clonality, exceeding tumor.

Judged by abundance, this clone is medium-sized (0.01 to 0.1%). What it binds is not known. The repertoire was sequenced with immunoSEQ multiplex PCR; TCRdb's copy has only in-frame clones and lacks some. Of over 30,000 clones in the sample, 75% to 90% were seen once. Germline loops: CDR1 SGHTA, CDR2 FQGTGA. The V and J ends lost 3 bases and 10 bases respectively, with 4 bases between them. The CDR3 has 11 residues. The TCR originated in a man aged 35 to 69 with stage III lung adenocarcinoma. The source was peripheral blood mononuclear cells, collected before any cancer treatment. This chain uses TRBV7-3 with TRBJ1-6, with no clear D. The DNA of the CDR3 is TGTGCCAGCAGCTTTGAGTCACCCCTCCACTTT. This translates into CASSFESPLHF.